This T cell receptor beta chain was found in a study of shared clonotypes between healthy human individuals. Study outcomes and limitations: Donors were few, which limited the genetic and exposure-history diversity represented.

Of note for this clone: The antigen is undetermined.

The CDR3 covers 14 residues. Trimming removed 4 bases from V and 3 bases from J, with 10 bases in between. CDR1 and CDR2 from the germline V gene are KGHSH and LQKENI. Clones were sequenced by immunoSEQ multiplex PCR, and TCRdb holds only the in-frame ones, with some missing. The sample shows fewer than 600,000 clones, roughly 80% of them seen only once. The sequencing input was PBMCs. The sequence came from a woman in her thirties or forties in good health. Some clones in this sample may be carry-over from other donors' samples. This chain connects TRBV18 to TRBJ2-1; possibly TRBD1 or TRBD2 for D (5 bases each). CDR3 nucleotides: TGTGCCAGCTCACATGGGGGAGTCTACAATGAGCAGTTCTTC. It yields the protein CASSHGGVYNEQFF.